This T cell receptor (beta chain) is from a study of response to subunit inactivated influenza vaccine. Trimming left V 4 bases short and J 4 bases short, with 17 bases between. The CDR3 extends over 16 amino acids. TCRdb called the RT-PCR reads again in MiXCR, with one record for every CDR3 protein. The sample contains hundreds of thousands of distinct CDR3 sequences, around 11% of which appear only once. Separately, the same data were catalogued under a study of T cells expressing NK-cell markers. This second report adds: Synthesis of TCR beta cDNA relied on 5'RACE template switching carrying UMIs. It was from sorted CD3+CD56+NKG2C+, CD3+CD56+NKG2C- and CD3+CD56-NKG2C+ T cells that TCR beta repertoires came. Within the sequenced cohort of eight donors, seven exhibited HCMV seropositivity and one was seronegative. Nothing established the HCMV specificity of expanded NKG2C+ T cell clones.

This sequence joins TRBV12-3 or TRBV12-4 and TRBJ2-1, with D perhaps matching TRBD1 (5 bases). The TCR originated in a man aged 50 to 60 who received an inactivated influenza vaccine. The sequencing here drew on PBMCs from blood, taken on the day of vaccination. CDR3 nucleotide sequence: TGTGCCAGCAGTTCCCAAGTGGCAGGGCCTTACAATGAGCAGTTCTTC. This codes for CASSSQVAGPYNEQFF.